This T cell receptor beta chain was recovered during a study of OX40 agonist ivuxolimab in advanced cancers. Study overall: The study reported partial responses in three patients: one hepatocellular carcinoma, two cutaneous melanoma.

Patients with autoimmune history or systemic immunosuppression were excluded. Notes on this clone: Its antigen is unidentified.

Germline V lookup: CDR1 MNHEY, CDR2 SVGAGI. The V gene end was trimmed by 6 bases and the J gene end by 0 bases; junction bases not matched to a gene: 8. This CDR3 is built from 15 residues. Regarding the study as a whole: Circulating CD4+ and CD8+ T cells showed clonal expansion by week 6 at 0.1 to 3.0 mg/kg.

Libraries were prepared by immunoSEQ multiplex PCR; TCRdb keeps only in-frame clonotypes and omits some of them. This table holds tens of thousands of clones, 88% found once. This specimen consisted of CD4+ or CD8+ T cells sorted from blood, obtained in a trial of the OX40 agonist ivuxolimab. This TCR was sampled from an adult with an advanced solid tumor such as melanoma, head and neck, liver or kidney cancer. This chain uses TRBV6-5 with TRBJ2-7, with TRBD1 matching 7 bases. The DNA for the CDR3 is TGTGCCAGCAGCCGAACAGGGGTTTCCTCCTACGAGCAGTACTTC. Amino acid sequence: CASSRTGVSSYEQYF.